The present TCR beta chain was sequenced within a study of blood T cell repertoires in COVID-19. For the study at large: Some COVID-19 samples were acute and others convalescent; all came from the United States, Italy and Spain. Sources were T cells, B-cell-depleted T cells, or PBMCs; the material itself was cDNA or gDNA.

Authors' processing steps: Amplification from reference gene primers served as the basis for estimated nucleated cell counts. Measured with immunoSEQ multiplex PCR; TCRdb has only the in-frame clones, and not every one. Clone size and the V and J calls come from that table; the DNA yielded D and trimming. The data contain around 190,000 clones, 70% to 90% of them singletons. Seattle patients were enrolled while actively infected and followed longitudinally. The CDR3 is 13 amino acids. The germline V gene encodes CDR1 SQVTM and CDR2 ANQGSEA. Losses at the gene ends were 4 bases for V and 4 bases for J; bases not matched to a gene: 5.

The source material was peripheral blood. This sequence was found in a man aged 45 to 65 with COVID-19, enrolled during active disease. The V and J genes are TRBV29-1 and TRBJ1-2, with 8 bases lining up with TRBD1. In DNA, the CDR3 is TGCAGCGTTGGCCATACAGGGGGCTATGGCTACACCTTC. This translates into CSVGHTGGYGYTF.